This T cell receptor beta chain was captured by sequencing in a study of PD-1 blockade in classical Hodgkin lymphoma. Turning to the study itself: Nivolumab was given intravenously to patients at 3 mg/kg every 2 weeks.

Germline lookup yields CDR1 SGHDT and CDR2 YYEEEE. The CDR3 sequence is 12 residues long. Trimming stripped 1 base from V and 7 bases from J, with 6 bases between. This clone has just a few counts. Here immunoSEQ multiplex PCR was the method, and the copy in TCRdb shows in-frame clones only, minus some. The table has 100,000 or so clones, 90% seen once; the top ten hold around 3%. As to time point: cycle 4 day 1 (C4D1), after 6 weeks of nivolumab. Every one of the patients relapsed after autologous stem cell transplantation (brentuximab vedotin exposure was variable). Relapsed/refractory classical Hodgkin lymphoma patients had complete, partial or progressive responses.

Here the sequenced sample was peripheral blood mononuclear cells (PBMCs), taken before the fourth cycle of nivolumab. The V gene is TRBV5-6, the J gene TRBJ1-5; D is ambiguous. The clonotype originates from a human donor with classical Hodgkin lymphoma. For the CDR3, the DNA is TGTGCCAGCAGCTTGTCTGGGCAGCCCCAGCATTTT. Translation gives CASSLSGQPQHF.